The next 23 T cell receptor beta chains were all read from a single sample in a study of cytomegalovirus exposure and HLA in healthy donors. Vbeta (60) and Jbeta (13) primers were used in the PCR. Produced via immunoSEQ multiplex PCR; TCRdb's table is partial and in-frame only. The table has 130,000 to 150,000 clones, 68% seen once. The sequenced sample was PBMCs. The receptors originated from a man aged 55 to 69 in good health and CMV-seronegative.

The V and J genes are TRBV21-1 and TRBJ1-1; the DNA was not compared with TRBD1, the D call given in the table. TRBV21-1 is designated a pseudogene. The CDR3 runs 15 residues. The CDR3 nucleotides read TGTGCCAGCAGCAGCCACAGGGGAGAAGACACTGAAGCTTTCTTT. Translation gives CASSSHRGEDTEAFF.

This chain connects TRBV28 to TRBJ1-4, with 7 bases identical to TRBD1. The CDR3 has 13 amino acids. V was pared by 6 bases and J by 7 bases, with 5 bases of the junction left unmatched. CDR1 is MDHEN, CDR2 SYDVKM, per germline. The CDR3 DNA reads TGTGCCAGCAGGACAGGGCAACTTGAAAAACTGTTTTTT. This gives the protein CASRTGQLEKLFF. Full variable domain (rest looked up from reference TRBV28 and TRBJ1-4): DVKVTQSSRYLVKRTGEKVFLECVQDMDHENMFWYRQDPGLGLRLIYFSYDVKMKEKGDIPEGYSVSREKKERFSLILESASTNQTSMYLCASRTGQLEKLFFGSGTQLSVL.

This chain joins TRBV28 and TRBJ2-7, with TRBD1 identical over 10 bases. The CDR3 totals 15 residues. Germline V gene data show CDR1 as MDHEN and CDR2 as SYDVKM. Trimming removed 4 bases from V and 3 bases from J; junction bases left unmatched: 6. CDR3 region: CASSSPGQGNYEQYF. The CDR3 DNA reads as TGTGCCAGCAGTTCCCCGGGACAGGGGAACTACGAGCAGTACTTC. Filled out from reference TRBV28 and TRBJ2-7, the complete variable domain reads DVKVTQSSRYLVKRTGEKVFLECVQDMDHENMFWYRQDPGLGLRLIYFSYDVKMKEKGDIPEGYSVSREKKERFSLILESASTNQTSMYLCASSSPGQGNYEQYFGPGTRLTVT.

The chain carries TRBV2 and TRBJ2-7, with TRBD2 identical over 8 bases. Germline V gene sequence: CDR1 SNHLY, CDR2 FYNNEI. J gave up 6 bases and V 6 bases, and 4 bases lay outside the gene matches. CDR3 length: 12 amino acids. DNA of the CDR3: TGTGCCAGCAGGGGACTAGTTTTCGAGCAGTACTTC. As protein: CASRGLVFEQYF.

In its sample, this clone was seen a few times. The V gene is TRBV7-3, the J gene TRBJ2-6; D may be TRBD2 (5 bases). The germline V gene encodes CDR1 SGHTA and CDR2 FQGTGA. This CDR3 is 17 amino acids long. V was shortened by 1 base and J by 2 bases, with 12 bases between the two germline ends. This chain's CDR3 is CASSLNPAGTGANVLTF. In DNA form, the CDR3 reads TGTGCCAGCAGCTTAAACCCCGCCGGGACTGGGGCCAACGTCCTGACTTTC.

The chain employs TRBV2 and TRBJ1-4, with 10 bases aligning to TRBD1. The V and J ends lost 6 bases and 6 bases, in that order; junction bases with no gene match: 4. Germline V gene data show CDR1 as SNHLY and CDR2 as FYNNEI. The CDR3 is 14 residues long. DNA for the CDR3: TGTGCCAGCAGCCCCGGGACAGGGGATGAAAAACTGTTTTTT. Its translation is CASSPGTGDEKLFF.

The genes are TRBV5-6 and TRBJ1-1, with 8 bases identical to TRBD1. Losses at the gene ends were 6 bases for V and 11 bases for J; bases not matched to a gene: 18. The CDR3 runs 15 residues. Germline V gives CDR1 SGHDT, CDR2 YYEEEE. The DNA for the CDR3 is TGTGCCAGCACCCCCCGGACAGGGATGGGTATGGAGGCTTTCTTT. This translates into CASTPRTGMGMEAFF.

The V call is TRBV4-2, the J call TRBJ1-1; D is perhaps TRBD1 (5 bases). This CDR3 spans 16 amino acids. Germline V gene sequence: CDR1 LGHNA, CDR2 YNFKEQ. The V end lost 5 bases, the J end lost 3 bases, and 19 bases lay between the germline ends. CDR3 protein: CASSLGGARADTEAFF. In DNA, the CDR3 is TGTGCCAGCAGCTTGGGAGGGGCTCGGGCGGACACTGAAGCTTTCTTT.

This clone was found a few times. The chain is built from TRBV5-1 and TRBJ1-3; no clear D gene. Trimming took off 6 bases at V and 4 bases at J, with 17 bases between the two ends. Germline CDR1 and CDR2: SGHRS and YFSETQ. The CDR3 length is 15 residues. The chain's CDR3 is CASTLDSLLGNTIYF. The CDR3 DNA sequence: TGCGCCAGCACCCTAGACTCACTTCTAGGAAACACCATATATTTT.

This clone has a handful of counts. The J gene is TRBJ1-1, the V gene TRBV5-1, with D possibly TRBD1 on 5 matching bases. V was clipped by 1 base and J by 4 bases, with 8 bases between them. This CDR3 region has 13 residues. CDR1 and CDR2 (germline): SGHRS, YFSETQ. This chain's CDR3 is CASSLSGPTEAFF. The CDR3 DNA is TGCGCCAGCAGCTTGTCAGGGCCCACTGAAGCTTTCTTT.

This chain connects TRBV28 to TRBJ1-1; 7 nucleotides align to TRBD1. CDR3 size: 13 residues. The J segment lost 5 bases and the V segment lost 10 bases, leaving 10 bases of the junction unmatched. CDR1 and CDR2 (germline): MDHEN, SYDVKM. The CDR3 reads CATSTGWGTEAFF. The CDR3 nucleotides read TGTGCCACTTCGACAGGGTGGGGGACTGAAGCTTTCTTT.

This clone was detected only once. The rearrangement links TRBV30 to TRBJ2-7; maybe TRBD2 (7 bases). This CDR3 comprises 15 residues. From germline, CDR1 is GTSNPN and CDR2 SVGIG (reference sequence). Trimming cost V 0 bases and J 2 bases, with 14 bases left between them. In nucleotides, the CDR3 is TGTGCCTGGAGTGTAGGGGGGAGGGCGGCCTACGAGCAGTACTTC. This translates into CAWSVGGRAAYEQYF.

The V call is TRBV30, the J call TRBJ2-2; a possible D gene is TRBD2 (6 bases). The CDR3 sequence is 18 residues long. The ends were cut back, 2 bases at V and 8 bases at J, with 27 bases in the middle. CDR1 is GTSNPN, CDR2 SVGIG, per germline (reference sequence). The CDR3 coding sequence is TGTGCCTGGAGTTCCCTGGGCAGCGGGCCCCGACTTTCGGGGGAGCTGTTTTTT. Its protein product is CAWSSLGSGPRLSGELFF.

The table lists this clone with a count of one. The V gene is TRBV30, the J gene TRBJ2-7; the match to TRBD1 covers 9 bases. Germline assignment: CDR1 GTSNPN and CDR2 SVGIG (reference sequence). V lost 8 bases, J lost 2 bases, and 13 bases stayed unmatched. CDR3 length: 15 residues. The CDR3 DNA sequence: TGTGCCGGGACAGGGAGGCTTAAATCAGCCTACGAGCAGTACTTC. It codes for CAGTGRLKSAYEQYF.

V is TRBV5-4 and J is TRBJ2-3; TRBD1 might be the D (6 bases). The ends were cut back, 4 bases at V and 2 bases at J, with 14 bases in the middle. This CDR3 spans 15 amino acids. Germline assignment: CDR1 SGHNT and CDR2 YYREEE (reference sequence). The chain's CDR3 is CASSAQTGPTDTQYF. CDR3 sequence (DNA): TGTGCCAGCAGCGCCCAAACAGGGCCCACAGATACGCAGTATTTT. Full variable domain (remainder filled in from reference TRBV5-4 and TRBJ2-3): ETGVTQSPTHLIKTRGQQVTLRCSSQSGHNTVSWYQQALGQGPQFIFQYYREEENGRGNFPPRFSGLQFPNYSSELNVNALELDDSALYLCASSAQTGPTDTQYFGPGTRLTVL.

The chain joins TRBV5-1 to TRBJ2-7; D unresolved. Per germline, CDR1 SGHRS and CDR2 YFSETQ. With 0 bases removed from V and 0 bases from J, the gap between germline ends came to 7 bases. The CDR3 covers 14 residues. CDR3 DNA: TGCGCCAGCAGCTTGGCAGCGAACTCCTACGAGCAGTACTTC. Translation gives CASSLAANSYEQYF.

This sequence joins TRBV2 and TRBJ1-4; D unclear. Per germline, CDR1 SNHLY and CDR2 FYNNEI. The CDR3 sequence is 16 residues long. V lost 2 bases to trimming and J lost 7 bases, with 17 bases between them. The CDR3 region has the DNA TGTGCCAGCAGTGAACAACCGGGAGCGGTGGGTGAAAAACTGTTTTTT. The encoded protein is CASSEQPGAVGEKLFF.

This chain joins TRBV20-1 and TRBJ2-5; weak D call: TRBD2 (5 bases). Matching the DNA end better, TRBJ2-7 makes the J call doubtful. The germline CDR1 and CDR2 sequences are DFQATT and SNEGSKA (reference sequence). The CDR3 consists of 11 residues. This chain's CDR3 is CSATGRGEQYF. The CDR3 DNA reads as TGCAGTGCTACGGGAAGAGGCGAGCAGTACTTC.

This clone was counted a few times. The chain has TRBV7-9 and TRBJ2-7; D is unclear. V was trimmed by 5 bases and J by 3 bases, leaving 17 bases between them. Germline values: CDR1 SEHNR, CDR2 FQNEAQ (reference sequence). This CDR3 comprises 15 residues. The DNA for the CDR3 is TGTGCCAGCAGCCCCCCGATGAGGCTTGGCTACGAGCAGTACTTC. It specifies CASSPPMRLGYEQYF.

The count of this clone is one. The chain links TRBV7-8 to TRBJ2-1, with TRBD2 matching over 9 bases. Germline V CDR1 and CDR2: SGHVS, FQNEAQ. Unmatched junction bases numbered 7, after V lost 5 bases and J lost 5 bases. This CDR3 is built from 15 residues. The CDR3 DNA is TGTGCCAGCAGCCCCTGGCTAGCGGGAAACAATGAGCAGTTCTTC. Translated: CASSPWLAGNNEQFF.

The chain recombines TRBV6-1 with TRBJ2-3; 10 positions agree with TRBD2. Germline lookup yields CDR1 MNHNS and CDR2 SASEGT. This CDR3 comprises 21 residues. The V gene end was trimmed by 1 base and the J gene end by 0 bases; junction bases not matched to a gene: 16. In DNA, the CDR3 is TGTGCCAGCAGTGAAGAGTGGGGGCCTAGCGGGAGTTGGGTAAGCACAGATACGCAGTATTTT. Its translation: CASSEEWGPSGSWVSTDTQYF.

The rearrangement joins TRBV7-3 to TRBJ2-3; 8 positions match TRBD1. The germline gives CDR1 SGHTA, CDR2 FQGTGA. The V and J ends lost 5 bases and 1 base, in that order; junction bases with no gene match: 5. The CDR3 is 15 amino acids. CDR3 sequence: CASSLVTGGTDTQYF. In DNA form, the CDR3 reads TGTGCCAGCAGCCTCGTGACAGGGGGCACAGATACGCAGTATTTT.

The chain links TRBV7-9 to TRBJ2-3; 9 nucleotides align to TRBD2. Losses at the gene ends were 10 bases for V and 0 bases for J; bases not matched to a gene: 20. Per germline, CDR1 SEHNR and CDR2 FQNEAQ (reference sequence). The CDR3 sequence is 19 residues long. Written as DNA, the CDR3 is TGTGCCATCCCTAGACAGAAATTAGCGGGAGTTCTTAGCACAGATACGCAGTATTTT. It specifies CAIPRQKLAGVLSTDTQYF. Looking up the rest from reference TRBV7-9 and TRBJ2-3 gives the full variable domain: DTGVSQNPRHKITKRGQNVTFRCDPISEHNRLYWYRQTLGQGPEFLTYFQNEAQLEKSRLLSDRFSAERPKGSFSTLEIQRTEQGDSAMYLCAIPRQKLAGVLSTDTQYFGPGTRLTVL.